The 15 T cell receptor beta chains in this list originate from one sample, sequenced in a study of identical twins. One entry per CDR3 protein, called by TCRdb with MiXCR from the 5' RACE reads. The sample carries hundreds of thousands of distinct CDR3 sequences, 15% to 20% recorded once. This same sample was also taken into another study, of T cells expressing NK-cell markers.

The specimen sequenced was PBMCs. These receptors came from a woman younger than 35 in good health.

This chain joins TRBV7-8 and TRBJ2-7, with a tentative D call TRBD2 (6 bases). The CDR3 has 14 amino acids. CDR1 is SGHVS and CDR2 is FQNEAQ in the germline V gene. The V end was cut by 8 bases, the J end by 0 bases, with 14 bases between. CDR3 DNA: TGTGCCAGCGGGGGGACTCTGAACTCCTACGAGCAGTACTTC. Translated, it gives CASGGTLNSYEQYF.

CDR3 DNA sequence: TGTGCCAGCAATTCTGCCTATGGGGACGAGCAGTACTTC. Protein product: CASNSAYGDEQYF. The V and J genes are TRBV12-3 or TRBV12-4 and TRBJ2-7; D is undetermined. Deletions cut 7 bases from V and 5 bases from J, with 15 bases between. The CDR3 contains 13 residues.

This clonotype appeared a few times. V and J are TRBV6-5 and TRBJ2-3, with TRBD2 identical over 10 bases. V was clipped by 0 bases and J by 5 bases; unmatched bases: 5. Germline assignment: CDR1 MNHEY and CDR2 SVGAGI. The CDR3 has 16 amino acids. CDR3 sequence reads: CASSYSSAGGQDTQYF. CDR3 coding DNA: TGTGCCAGCAGTTACTCGTCAGCGGGGGGGCAAGATACGCAGTATTTT.

The CDR3 loop reads CASSRVRTEAFF. The CDR3 DNA follows: TGTGCCAGCTCGCGGGTACGAACTGAAGCTTTCTTT. The rearrangement links TRBV12-3 or TRBV12-4 to TRBJ1-1; D remains ambiguous. Trimming pared 8 bases from V and 5 bases from J, leaving 12 bases between. This CDR3 has 12 residues.

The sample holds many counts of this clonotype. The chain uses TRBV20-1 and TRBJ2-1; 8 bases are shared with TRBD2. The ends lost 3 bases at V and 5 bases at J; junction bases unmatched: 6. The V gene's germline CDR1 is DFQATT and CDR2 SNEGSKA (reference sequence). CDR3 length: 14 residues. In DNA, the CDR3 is TGCAGTGCTAGCCAGCGGGGGAGGGACAATGAGCAGTTCTTC. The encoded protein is CSASQRGRDNEQFF.

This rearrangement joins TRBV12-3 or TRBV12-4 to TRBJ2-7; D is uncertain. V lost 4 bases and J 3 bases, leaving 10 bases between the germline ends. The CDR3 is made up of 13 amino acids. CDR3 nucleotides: TGTGCCAGCAGTTGGTCACAGATCTACGAGCAGTACTTC. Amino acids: CASSWSQIYEQYF.

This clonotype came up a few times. The CDR3 loop reads CASTYGAIRWEQYF. In DNA, the CDR3 is TGTGCCAGCACCTATGGCGCAATCCGCTGGGAGCAGTACTTC. The J gene is TRBJ2-7, the V gene TRBV13; D call uncertain. The CDR3 totals 14 residues. Germline V gives CDR1 PRHDT, CDR2 FYEKMQ (reference sequence). Trimming took 7 bases from V and 7 from J, leaving 20 bases between them.

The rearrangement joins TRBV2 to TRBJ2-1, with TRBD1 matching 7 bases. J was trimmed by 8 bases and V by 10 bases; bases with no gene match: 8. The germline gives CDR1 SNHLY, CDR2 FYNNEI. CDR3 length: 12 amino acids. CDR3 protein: CATPTGIYEQFF. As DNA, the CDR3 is TGTGCCACTCCGACAGGGATCTATGAGCAGTTCTTC.

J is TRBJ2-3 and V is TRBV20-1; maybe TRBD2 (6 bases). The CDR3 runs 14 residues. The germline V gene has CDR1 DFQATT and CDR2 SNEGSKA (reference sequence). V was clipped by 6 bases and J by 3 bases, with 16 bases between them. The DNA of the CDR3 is TGCAGTGCCCCGGCGCAGCTAGCGACAGATACGCAGTATTTT. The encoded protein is CSAPAQLATDTQYF.

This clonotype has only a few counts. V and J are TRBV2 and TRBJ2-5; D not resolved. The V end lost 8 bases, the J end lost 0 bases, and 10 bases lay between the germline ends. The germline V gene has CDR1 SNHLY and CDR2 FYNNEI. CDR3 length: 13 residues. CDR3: CASRLGHQETQYF. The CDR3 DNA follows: TGTGCCAGCCGGTTGGGTCACCAAGAGACCCAGTACTTC.

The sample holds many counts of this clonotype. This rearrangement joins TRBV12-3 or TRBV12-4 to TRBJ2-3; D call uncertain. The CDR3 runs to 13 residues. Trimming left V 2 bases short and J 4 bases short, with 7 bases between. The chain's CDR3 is CASSLSVADTQYF. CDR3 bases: TGTGCCAGCAGTTTATCAGTGGCAGATACGCAGTATTTT.

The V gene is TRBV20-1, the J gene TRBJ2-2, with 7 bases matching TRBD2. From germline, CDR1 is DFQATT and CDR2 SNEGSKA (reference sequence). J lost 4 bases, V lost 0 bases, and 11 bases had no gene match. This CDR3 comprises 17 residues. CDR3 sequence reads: CSARDQLGRGTTGELFF. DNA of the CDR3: TGCAGTGCTAGAGACCAACTTGGGAGGGGAACCACCGGGGAGCTGTTTTTT.

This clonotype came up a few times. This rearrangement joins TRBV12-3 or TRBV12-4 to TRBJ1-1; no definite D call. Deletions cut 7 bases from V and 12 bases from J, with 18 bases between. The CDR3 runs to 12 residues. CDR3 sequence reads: CASTLSRIGSFF. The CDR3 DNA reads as TGTGCCAGCACCTTAAGCCGGATTGGGTCTTTCTTT.

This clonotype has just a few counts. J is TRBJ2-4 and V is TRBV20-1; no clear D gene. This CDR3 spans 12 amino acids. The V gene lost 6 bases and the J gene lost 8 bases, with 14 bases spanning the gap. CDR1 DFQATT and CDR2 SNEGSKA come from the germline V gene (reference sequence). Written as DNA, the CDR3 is TGCAGTGCCGCCCCGGGCCCGGACATTCAGTACTTC. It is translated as CSAAPGPDIQYF.

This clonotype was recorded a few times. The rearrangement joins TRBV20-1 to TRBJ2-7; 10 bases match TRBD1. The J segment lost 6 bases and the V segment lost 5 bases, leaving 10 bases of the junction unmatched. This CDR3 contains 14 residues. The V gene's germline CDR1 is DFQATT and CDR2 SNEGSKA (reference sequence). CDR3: CSAFHRDRGREQYF. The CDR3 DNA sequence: TGCAGTGCTTTCCACCGGGACAGGGGCCGCGAGCAGTACTTC.